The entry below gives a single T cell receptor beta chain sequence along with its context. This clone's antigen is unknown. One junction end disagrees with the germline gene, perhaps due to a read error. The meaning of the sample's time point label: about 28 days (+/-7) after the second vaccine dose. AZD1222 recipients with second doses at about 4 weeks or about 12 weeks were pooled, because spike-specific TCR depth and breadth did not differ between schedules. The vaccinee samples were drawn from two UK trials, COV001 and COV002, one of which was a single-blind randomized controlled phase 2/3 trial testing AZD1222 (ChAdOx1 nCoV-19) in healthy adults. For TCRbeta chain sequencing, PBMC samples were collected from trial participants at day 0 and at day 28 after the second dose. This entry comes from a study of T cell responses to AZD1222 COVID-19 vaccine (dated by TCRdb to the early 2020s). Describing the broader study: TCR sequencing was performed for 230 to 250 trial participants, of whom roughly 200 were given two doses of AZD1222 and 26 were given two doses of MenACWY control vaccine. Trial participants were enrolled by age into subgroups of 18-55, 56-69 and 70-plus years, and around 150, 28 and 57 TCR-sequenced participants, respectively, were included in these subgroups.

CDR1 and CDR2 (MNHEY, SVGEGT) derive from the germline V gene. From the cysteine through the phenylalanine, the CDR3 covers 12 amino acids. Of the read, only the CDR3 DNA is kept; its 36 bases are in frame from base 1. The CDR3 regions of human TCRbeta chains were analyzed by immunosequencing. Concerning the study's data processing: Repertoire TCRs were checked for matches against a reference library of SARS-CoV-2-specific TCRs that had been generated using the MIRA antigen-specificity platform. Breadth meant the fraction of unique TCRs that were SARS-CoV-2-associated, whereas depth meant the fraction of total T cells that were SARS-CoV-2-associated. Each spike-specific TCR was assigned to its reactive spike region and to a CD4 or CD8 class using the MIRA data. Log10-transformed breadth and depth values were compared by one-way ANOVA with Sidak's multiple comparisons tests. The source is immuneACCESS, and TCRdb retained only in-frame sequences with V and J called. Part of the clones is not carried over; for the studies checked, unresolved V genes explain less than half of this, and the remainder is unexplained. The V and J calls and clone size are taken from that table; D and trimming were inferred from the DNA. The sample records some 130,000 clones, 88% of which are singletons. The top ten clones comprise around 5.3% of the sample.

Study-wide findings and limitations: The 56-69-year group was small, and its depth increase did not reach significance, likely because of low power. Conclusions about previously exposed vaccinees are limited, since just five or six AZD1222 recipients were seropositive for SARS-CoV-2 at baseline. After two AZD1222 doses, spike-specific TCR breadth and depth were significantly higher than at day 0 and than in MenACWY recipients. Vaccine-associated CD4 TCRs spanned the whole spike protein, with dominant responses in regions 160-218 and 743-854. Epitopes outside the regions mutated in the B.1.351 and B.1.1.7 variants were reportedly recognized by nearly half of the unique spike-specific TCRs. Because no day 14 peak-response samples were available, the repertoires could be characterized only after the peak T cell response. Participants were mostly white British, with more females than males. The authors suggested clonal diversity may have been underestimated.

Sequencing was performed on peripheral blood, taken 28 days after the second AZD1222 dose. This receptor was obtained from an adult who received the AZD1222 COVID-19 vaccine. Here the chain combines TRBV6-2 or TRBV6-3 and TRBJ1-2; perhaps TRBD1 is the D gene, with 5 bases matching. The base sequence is TGTGCCAGCAGTTACGGGGGGGTCCGTCCCCGCTTC. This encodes CASSYGGVRPRF.